This record concerns one T cell receptor (beta chain) sequence. This sample includes further DNA sequences coding for the same CDR3. This sample was included in a study of blood T cell repertoires in COVID-19. Study overall: The origin of the acute and convalescent COVID-19 samples was the United States, Italy and Spain.

Using immunoSEQ multiplex PCR, the repertoire was profiled, and TCRdb retains in-frame clones only, with some absent. The profile shows a few hundred thousand clones, 87% of them singletons. V was shortened by 6 bases and J by 3 bases, with 8 bases between the two germline ends. The CDR3 runs to 12 residues. This TCR derives from a man younger than 35 with active or convalescent COVID-19. The rearrangement links TRBV12-3 or TRBV12-4 to TRBJ1-2, with a possible D match to TRBD1 (6 bases). The source material was peripheral blood. In DNA, the CDR3 is TGTGCCAGCAGAGGGGGGGACTATGGCTACACCTTC. This sequence encodes CASRGGDYGYTF.